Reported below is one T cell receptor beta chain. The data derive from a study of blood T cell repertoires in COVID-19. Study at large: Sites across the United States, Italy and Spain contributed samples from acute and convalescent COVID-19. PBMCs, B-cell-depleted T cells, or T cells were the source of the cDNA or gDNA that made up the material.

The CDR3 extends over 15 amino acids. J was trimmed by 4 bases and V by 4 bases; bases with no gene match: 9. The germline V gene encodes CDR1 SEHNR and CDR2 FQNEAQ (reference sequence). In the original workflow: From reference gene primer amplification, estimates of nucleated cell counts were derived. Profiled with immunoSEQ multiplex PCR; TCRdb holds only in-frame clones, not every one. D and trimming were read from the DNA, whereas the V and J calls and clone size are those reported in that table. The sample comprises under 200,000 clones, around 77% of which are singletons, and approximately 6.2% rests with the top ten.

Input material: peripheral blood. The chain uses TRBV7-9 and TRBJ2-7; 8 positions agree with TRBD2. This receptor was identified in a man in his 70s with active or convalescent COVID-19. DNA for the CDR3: TGTGCCAGCAGCTCCCCCCCGGGGGGGGGATACGAGCAGTACTTC. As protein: CASSSPPGGGYEQYF.